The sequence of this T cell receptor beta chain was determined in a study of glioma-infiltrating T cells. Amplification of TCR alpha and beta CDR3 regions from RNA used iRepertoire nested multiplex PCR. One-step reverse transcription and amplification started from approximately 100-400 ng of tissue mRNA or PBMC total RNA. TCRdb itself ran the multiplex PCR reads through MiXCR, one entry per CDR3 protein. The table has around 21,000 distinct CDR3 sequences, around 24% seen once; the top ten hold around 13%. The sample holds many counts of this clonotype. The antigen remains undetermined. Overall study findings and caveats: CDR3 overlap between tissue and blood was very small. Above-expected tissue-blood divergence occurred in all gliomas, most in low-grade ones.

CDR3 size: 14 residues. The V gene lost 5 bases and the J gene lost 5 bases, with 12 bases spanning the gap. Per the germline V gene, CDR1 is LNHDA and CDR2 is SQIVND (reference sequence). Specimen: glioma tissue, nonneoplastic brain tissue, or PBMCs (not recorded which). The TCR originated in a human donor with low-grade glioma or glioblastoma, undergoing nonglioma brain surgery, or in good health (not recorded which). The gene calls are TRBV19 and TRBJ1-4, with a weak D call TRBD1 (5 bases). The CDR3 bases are TGTGCCAGTAGTGACCGGGACGGCAATGAAAAACTGTTTTTT. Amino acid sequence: CASSDRDGNEKLFF.